This is a list of T cell receptor beta chains from one sample in a study of cytomegalovirus exposure and HLA in healthy donors. Clones were read by immunoSEQ multiplex PCR, and TCRdb kept only the in-frame ones, dropping some. The data show under 200,000 clones, with about 76% seen just once and approximately 2.9% held by the top ten. Sequencing was done on a sample of PBMCs. These receptors originate from a middle-aged woman in good health and CMV-seropositive. The CDR3 runs from the conserved cysteine through the conserved F or W. A D gene is named only where the DNA matches it firmly. Rows may omit the clone size; those that give it use once, few, many or a size class.

v_call	j_call	clone_size	d_call	cdr3_nt	cdr3_aa
TRBV7-2	TRBJ1-1	-	-	TGTGCCAGCAGCTTTCCCGGGTCCTGGACTGAAGCTTTCTTT	CASSFPGSWTEAFF
TRBV19	TRBJ2-5	-	TRBD1	TGTGCCAGTAGTTTGGGGACAGAAGAGACCCAGTACTTC	CASSLGTEETQYF
TRBV19	TRBJ2-1	-	-	TGTGCCAGTAGTAACGGGGGGCAAGACAATGAGCAGTTCTTC	CASSNGGQDNEQFF
TRBV7-9	TRBJ1-1	-	TRBD1	TGTGCCAGCAGGCCAACAGGGGTGGACACTGAAGCTTTCTTT	CASRPTGVDTEAFF
TRBV19	TRBJ2-7	-	-	TGTGCCAGTAGTATAGCCCCAGGGGACGAGCAGTACTTC	CASSIAPGDEQYF
TRBV5-6	TRBJ2-3	-	-	TGTGCCAGCAGCTTGGGCCCAGAGGTGTATTTT	CASSLGPEVYF
TRBV6-5	TRBJ2-7	-	-	TGTGCCAGCAAGGGGATCAATTCCTACGAGCAGTACTTC	CASKGINSYEQYF
TRBV7-9	TRBJ2-3	-	TRBD2	TGTGCCACCAACCTAGCGGGAGGTACAGATACGCAGTATTTT	CATNLAGGTDTQYF
TRBV4-1	TRBJ2-7	few	TRBD1	TGCGCCAGCAGCCAAGAATCCGGGACAGTCTCCTACGAGCAGTACTTC	CASSQESGTVSYEQYF
TRBV30	TRBJ2-3	-	TRBD2	TGTGCCAAGTCTAGCGGAGCCACAGATACGCAGTATTTT	CAKSSGATDTQYF
TRBV7-8	TRBJ1-1	-	-	TGTGCCAGCAGCTCTAGCTCCCGCCAGGCAGGTGAAGCTTTCTTT	CASSSSSRQAGEAFF
TRBV4-1	TRBJ2-7	-	-	TGCGCCAGCAGCCAAGACCCGGGTCCCTACGAGCAGTACTTC	CASSQDPGPYEQYF
TRBV6-5	TRBJ2-7	-	TRBD1	TGTGCCAGCAGTTCACGGGGACAGGGAGGCAACGAGCAGTACTTC	CASSSRGQGGNEQYF
TRBV28	TRBJ2-7	-	-	TGTGCCAGCAGTTTACGCTACGAGCAGTACTTC	CASSLRYEQYF